These T cell receptor beta chains were read from a single sample in a study of T-cell reconstitution after alpha-beta-depleted transplantation in children. TCRdb redid the calling of the PCR reads with MiXCR, one entry per CDR3 protein. The table has more than 200,000 distinct CDR3 sequences, approximately 9.7% seen once. This specimen was PBMCs from the stem cell graft donor, taken from the stem cell graft. The receptors derive from a human donor who donated a stem cell graft to a child with SCID. Both conserved end residues are part of each CDR3. A D gene is named only where the DNA matches it firmly. Part of the rows lack a size; the others show once, few, many or a class for expanded clones.

CDR3nt: TGTGCCAGCAGCTACGAGGGTGACACAGATACGCAGTATTTT
CDR3aa: CASSYEGDTDTQYF
abundance: many
len: 14
j_gene: TRBJ2-3
d_gene: .
v_gene: TRBV9

CDR3nt: TGCAGCCCCCGAGCCCGCTGGGAGCCCCAGCATTTT
CDR3aa: CSPRARWEPQHF
abundance: many
len: 12
j_gene: TRBJ1-5
d_gene: .
v_gene: TRBV20-1

CDR3nt: TGCGCCAGCAGCACGCGAACTCGTAGGGGTTTCACTGAAGCTTTCTTT
CDR3aa: CASSTRTRRGFTEAFF
abundance: many
len: 16
j_gene: TRBJ1-1
d_gene: .
v_gene: TRBV4-3

CDR3nt: TGTGCCAGCAGCGCAGAGGGCCGGGGAATGGATGGCTACACCTTC
CDR3aa: CASSAEGRGMDGYTF
abundance: many
len: 15
j_gene: TRBJ1-2
d_gene: .
v_gene: TRBV9

CDR3nt: TGCAGCGCGACGCTTTACCAAGAGACCCAGTACTTC
CDR3aa: CSATLYQETQYF
abundance: many
len: 12
j_gene: TRBJ2-5
d_gene: .
v_gene: TRBV29-1

CDR3nt: TGCGCCAGCAGCCTCGGACAGGGGGGAGATGAGCAGTTCTTC
CDR3aa: CASSLGQGGDEQFF
abundance: many
len: 14
j_gene: TRBJ2-1
d_gene: TRBD1
v_gene: TRBV5-1

CDR3nt: TGTGCCAGCAGCCCAGGGTCACCGTCACCCCTCCACTTT
CDR3aa: CASSPGSPSPLHF
abundance: many
len: 13
j_gene: TRBJ1-6
d_gene: .
v_gene: TRBV12-3/TRBV12-4

CDR3nt: TGTGCCAGCAGCTTAGACAGGGGGCTTTCTGGAAACACCATATATTTT
CDR3aa: CASSLDRGLSGNTIYF
abundance: .
len: 16
j_gene: TRBJ1-3
d_gene: TRBD1
v_gene: TRBV7-2

CDR3nt: TGCAGTGCCACCCCGATCGGGCTAGCGGGGAACACCGGGGAGCTGTTTTTT
CDR3aa: CSATPIGLAGNTGELFF
abundance: few
len: 17
j_gene: TRBJ2-2
d_gene: TRBD2
v_gene: TRBV20-1

CDR3nt: TGTGCCAGCAGTTACTGGGGGGCGAACACCGGGGAGCTGTTTTTT
CDR3aa: CASSYWGANTGELFF
abundance: .
len: 15
j_gene: TRBJ2-2
d_gene: .
v_gene: TRBV6-2/TRBV6-3

CDR3nt: TGTGCCAGCATGGACGGGAGCCACGAGCAGTACTTC
CDR3aa: CASMDGSHEQYF
abundance: many
len: 12
j_gene: TRBJ2-7
d_gene: .
v_gene: TRBV7-9

CDR3nt: TGCAGTGCTAGAGTCGGGCCATCCGGGGCCAACGTCCTGACTTTC
CDR3aa: CSARVGPSGANVLTF
abundance: many
len: 15
j_gene: TRBJ2-6
d_gene: .
v_gene: TRBV20-1

CDR3nt: TGCGCCAGCAGCTTGGAGCGGGGGGGCTACAATGAGCAGTTCTTC
CDR3aa: CASSLERGGYNEQFF
abundance: many
len: 15
j_gene: TRBJ2-1
d_gene: TRBD2
v_gene: TRBV5-1

CDR3nt: TGTGCCAGCAGCCTACGCGGCTGGACAGGGGGCAACACTGAAGCTTTCTTT
CDR3aa: CASSLRGWTGGNTEAFF
abundance: many
len: 17
j_gene: TRBJ1-1
d_gene: TRBD1
v_gene: TRBV7-2

CDR3nt: TGCGCCAGCAGCTTCCTACAGGACTCCTACAATGAGCAGTTCTTC
CDR3aa: CASSFLQDSYNEQFF
abundance: .
len: 15
j_gene: TRBJ2-1
d_gene: .
v_gene: TRBV5-1

CDR3nt: TGCAGTGCTACAGTTCAAGAGACCCAGTACTTC
CDR3aa: CSATVQETQYF
abundance: many
len: 11
j_gene: TRBJ2-5
d_gene: .
v_gene: TRBV20-1

CDR3nt: TGTGCCAGCAGTGCTGAAGGGGTTTACTATGGCTACACCTTC
CDR3aa: CASSAEGVYYGYTF
abundance: many
len: 14
j_gene: TRBJ1-2
d_gene: .
v_gene: TRBV2

CDR3nt: TGCAGTGCTAGAGTACCAGGGGGCAACGAGCAGTACTTC
CDR3aa: CSARVPGGNEQYF
abundance: many
len: 13
j_gene: TRBJ2-7
d_gene: TRBD1
v_gene: TRBV20-1

CDR3nt: TGCGCCAGCAGCTTGGGACCCGGGGGTGAAAAACTGTTTTTT
CDR3aa: CASSLGPGGEKLFF
abundance: many
len: 14
j_gene: TRBJ1-4
d_gene: .
v_gene: TRBV5-1

CDR3nt: TGTGCCAGCAGCTTAGCGTCCCAGGGGGAGACCCAGTACTTC
CDR3aa: CASSLASQGETQYF
abundance: .
len: 14
j_gene: TRBJ2-5
d_gene: .
v_gene: TRBV7-9

CDR3nt: TGTGCCAGCAGCCTACTAGCGGAGTACTTC
CDR3aa: CASSLLAEYF
abundance: many
len: 10
j_gene: TRBJ2-5
d_gene: TRBD2
v_gene: TRBV14

CDR3nt: TGCGCCAGCAGCTTATCAGGAGACACCATATATTTT
CDR3aa: CASSLSGDTIYF
abundance: many
len: 12
j_gene: TRBJ1-3
d_gene: .
v_gene: TRBV5-1

CDR3nt: TGCGCCAGCTCCGGGGAAACTGGGCAAGAGACCCAGTACTTC
CDR3aa: CASSGETGQETQYF
abundance: many
len: 14
j_gene: TRBJ2-5
d_gene: .
v_gene: TRBV5-1

CDR3nt: TGTGCCAGCAGTTACTCGACAGGTGGTTCACCCCTCCACTTT
CDR3aa: CASSYSTGGSPLHF
abundance: many
len: 14
j_gene: TRBJ1-6
d_gene: .
v_gene: TRBV6-5

CDR3nt: TGTGCCAGCAGCTTACACGAGGGAAGGGGGGCTGAAGCTTTCTTT
CDR3aa: CASSLHEGRGAEAFF
abundance: .
len: 15
j_gene: TRBJ1-1
d_gene: .
v_gene: TRBV11-2

CDR3nt: TGCGCCAGCAGCTTGGCCCCTACCTCTGGAGGCTACACCTTC
CDR3aa: CASSLAPTSGGYTF
abundance: many
len: 14
j_gene: TRBJ1-2
d_gene: .
v_gene: TRBV5-1

CDR3nt: TGTGCCAGCAGCTTGGAGGGGAAAGGGCATCAGCCCCAGCATTTT
CDR3aa: CASSLEGKGHQPQHF
abundance: many
len: 15
j_gene: TRBJ1-5
d_gene: .
v_gene: TRBV5-5

CDR3nt: TGTGCCAGCAGTCTGAGCGGGGGAGGGACCGGGGAGCTGTTTTTT
CDR3aa: CASSLSGGGTGELFF
abundance: many
len: 15
j_gene: TRBJ2-2
d_gene: TRBD2
v_gene: TRBV6-1

CDR3nt: TGCGCCAGCAGCTTGGCCGACCCGAGCTCCTACAATGAGCAGTTCTTC
CDR3aa: CASSLADPSSYNEQFF
abundance: many
len: 16
j_gene: TRBJ2-1
d_gene: .
v_gene: TRBV5-1

CDR3nt: TGTGCCAGCAGCAATCCCATGCGGGGGGGAGAGACCCAGTACTTC
CDR3aa: CASSNPMRGGETQYF
abundance: few
len: 15
j_gene: TRBJ2-5
d_gene: TRBD2
v_gene: TRBV2

CDR3nt: TGTGCCAGCAATCCGGGACCAGCAACTAATGAAAAACTGTTTTTT
CDR3aa: CASNPGPATNEKLFF
abundance: few
len: 15
j_gene: TRBJ1-4
d_gene: .
v_gene: TRBV6-1

CDR3nt: TGCGCCAGCAGCTTGGTTCCTGGCGGAGACACTGAAGCTTTCTTT
CDR3aa: CASSLVPGGDTEAFF
abundance: many
len: 15
j_gene: TRBJ1-1
d_gene: .
v_gene: TRBV5-1

CDR3nt: TGTGCCATTGGGGGGGGGGTGAACACTGAAGCTTTCTTT
CDR3aa: CAIGGGVNTEAFF
abundance: many
len: 13
j_gene: TRBJ1-1
d_gene: .
v_gene: TRBV12-3/TRBV12-4

CDR3nt: TGTGCCTGGATCTACACTGAATGGTCAAATGGTGGCTACACCTTC
CDR3aa: CAWIYTEWSNGGYTF
abundance: .
len: 15
j_gene: TRBJ1-2
d_gene: .
v_gene: TRBV30

CDR3nt: TGCGCCAGCAGCTTGTTGCCGGGGGACGGCTACACCTTC
CDR3aa: CASSLLPGDGYTF
abundance: many
len: 13
j_gene: TRBJ1-2
d_gene: .
v_gene: TRBV5-1

CDR3nt: TGTGCCACCAGCAGAGATTCTTTGGGGGATACGCAGTATTTT
CDR3aa: CATSRDSLGDTQYF
abundance: many
len: 14
j_gene: TRBJ2-3
d_gene: .
v_gene: TRBV15

CDR3nt: TGTGCCAGCAGCTTAAGGACAGGGTCTAATCAGCCCCAGCATTTT
CDR3aa: CASSLRTGSNQPQHF
abundance: many
len: 15
j_gene: TRBJ1-5
d_gene: TRBD1
v_gene: TRBV7-2

CDR3nt: TGCGCCAGCAGTCGGACGTCCGGGGAGCTGTTTTTT
CDR3aa: CASSRTSGELFF
abundance: .
len: 12
j_gene: TRBJ2-2
d_gene: .
v_gene: TRBV5-1

CDR3nt: TGTGCCAGCAGCTGGGGACATTCAAACACTGAAGCTTTCTTT
CDR3aa: CASSWGHSNTEAFF
abundance: many
len: 14
j_gene: TRBJ1-1
d_gene: .
v_gene: TRBV3-1

CDR3nt: TGTGCCAGCAGCTCTGAGGGACGGCGTGGCTACACCTTC
CDR3aa: CASSSEGRRGYTF
abundance: many
len: 13
j_gene: TRBJ1-2
d_gene: .
v_gene: TRBV11-2

CDR3nt: TGTGCCAGCAGCCTCCGGGACAGGGGGCTGTGGGACACTGAAGCTTTCTTT
CDR3aa: CASSLRDRGLWDTEAFF
abundance: many
len: 17
j_gene: TRBJ1-1
d_gene: TRBD1
v_gene: TRBV2